Presented here are 15 T cell receptor beta chains from one specimen sequenced in a study of spatial heterogeneity in lung cancer. TCRdb re-called the 5' RACE reads with MiXCR, one entry per CDR3 protein. The data show around 30,000 distinct CDR3 sequences, approximately 5.6% seen once. The sample's time point: blood at routine non-recurrence follow-up after resection. Unsorted samples of tumor, nontumor lung or frozen PBMC had their whole RNA sequenced. The starting material was PBMCs, obtained at follow-up. Source of these receptors: a male donor with early-stage non-small cell lung cancer.

This clonotype showed up many times. The chain combines TRBV4-3 with TRBJ1-1; D gene ambiguous. The V and J ends lost 0 bases and 0 bases respectively, with 11 bases between them. Germline V lookup: CDR1 LGHNA, CDR2 YSLEER. The CDR3 length is 16 residues. The CDR3 loop is CASSQDSGPMNTEAFF. Here the CDR3 DNA reads TGCGCCAGCAGCCAAGATTCCGGACCAATGAACACTGAAGCTTTCTTT.

This clonotype showed up many times. This sequence joins TRBV19 and TRBJ2-3; D is undetermined. Germline CDR1 reads LNHDA; CDR2 reads SQIVND (reference sequence). V lost 5 bases and J lost 4, with 13 bases in between. The CDR3 runs to 14 residues. CDR3 in DNA: TGTGCCAGTAGTCCCCCTACTCTCCCAGATACGCAGTATTTT. This sequence encodes CASSPPTLPDTQYF.

This clonotype was observed at least ten times. The V and J genes are TRBV6-5 and TRBJ1-5, with D perhaps TRBD1 (5 bases). The CDR3 runs 13 residues. V was shortened by 2 bases and J by 7 bases, with 9 bases between the two germline ends. CDR1 is MNHEY, CDR2 SVGAGI, per germline. CDR3 sequence: CASSYARDQPQHF. The CDR3, as DNA: TGTGCCAGCAGTTACGCAAGGGACCAGCCCCAGCATTTT.

The table lists this clonotype with many counts. The V and J genes are TRBV18 and TRBJ1-2; no firm D call. V was shortened by 2 bases and J by 4 bases, with 14 bases between the two germline ends. Germline V CDR1 and CDR2: KGHSH, LQKENI. The CDR3 consists of 15 residues. The CDR3 DNA reads as TGTGCCAGCTCACCAGGAGGGAATCCCTTCTATGGCTACACCTTC. The encoded protein is CASSPGGNPFYGYTF.

This clonotype was counted ten times or more. This rearrangement joins TRBV24-1 to TRBJ2-1, with 7 bases that match TRBD2. V was pared by 8 bases and J by 8 bases, with 11 bases of the junction left unmatched. Per the germline V gene, CDR1 is KGHDR and CDR2 is SFDVKD. The CDR3 has 14 amino acids. The CDR3 reads CATTGPLAGDEQFF. In DNA, the CDR3 is TGTGCCACCACCGGCCCATTAGCGGGCGATGAGCAGTTCTTC.

This clonotype was seen only a few times. The chain joins TRBV6-2 or TRBV6-3 to TRBJ2-4; 8 nucleotides agree with TRBD1. This CDR3 spans 13 amino acids. J lost 4 bases, V lost 6 bases, and 2 bases had no gene match. Germline V lookup: CDR1 MNHEY, CDR2 SVGEGT. The chain's CDR3 is CASRRQGKNIQYF. CDR3 coding DNA: TGTGCCAGCAGAAGACAGGGGAAAAACATTCAGTACTTC.

This clonotype has ten or more counts. V and J are TRBV20-1 and TRBJ2-6; D not certain. The germline gives CDR1 DFQATT, CDR2 SNEGSKA (reference sequence). This CDR3 comprises 15 residues. The V and J ends lost 1 base and 0 bases respectively, with 7 bases between them. The CDR3 DNA follows: TGCAGTGCTAGAGGGCGGTCCTCTGGGGCCAACGTCCTGACTTTC. Translation gives CSARGRSSGANVLTF.

At least ten counts were recorded for this clonotype. The chain is built from TRBV4-2 and TRBJ2-3; 12 bases are shared with TRBD2. Germline V gives CDR1 LGHNA, CDR2 YNFKEQ. The CDR3 consists of 16 residues. V shed 4 bases, J shed 2 bases, and the junction held 4 bases outside the gene matches. CDR3 sequence reads: CASSLRTSGATDTQYF. DNA of the CDR3: TGTGCCAGCAGCCTACGGACTAGCGGGGCCACAGATACGCAGTATTTT.

This clonotype occurred a few times. This chain links TRBV20-1 with TRBJ1-6, with unresolved D. Germline loops: CDR1 DFQATT, CDR2 SNEGSKA (reference sequence). CDR3 length equals 14 residues. With 4 bases removed from V and 7 bases from J, the gap between germline ends came to 14 bases. The CDR3 spells CSATPPGRNSPLHF. The CDR3 bases are TGCAGTGCTACACCTCCGGGCCGAAATTCACCCCTCCACTTT.

This clonotype was detected a few times. The chain combines TRBV18 with TRBJ2-7; TRBD2 might be the D (5 bases). Deletions cut 0 bases from V and 7 bases from J, with 13 bases between. The CDR3 has 14 residues. Germline V gives CDR1 KGHSH, CDR2 LQKENI. The chain's CDR3 is CASSPPLGSGEQYF. In DNA form, the CDR3 reads TGTGCCAGCTCACCACCGTTAGGGTCGGGGGAGCAGTACTTC. The full variable domain, rest sourced from reference TRBV18 and TRBJ2-7, is NAGVMQNPRHLVRRRGQEARLRCSPMKGHSHVYWYRQLPEEGLKFMVYLQKENIIDESGMPKERFSAEFPKEGPSILRIQQVVRGDSAAYFCASSPPLGSGEQYFGPGTRLTVT.

This clonotype has at least ten counts. The chain carries TRBV2 and TRBJ1-2; unclear D gene. This CDR3 has 12 amino acids. Trimming pared 0 bases from V and 5 bases from J, leaving 4 bases between. Germline loops: CDR1 SNHLY, CDR2 FYNNEI. CDR3 loop: CASSEAGYGYTF. The CDR3 DNA is TGTGCCAGCAGTGAAGCGGGATATGGCTACACCTTC.

This clonotype has ten or more counts. V and J are TRBV7-3 and TRBJ2-3, with 8 bases lining up with TRBD2. V was pared by 5 bases and J by 4 bases, with 17 bases of the junction left unmatched. The germline CDR1 and CDR2 sequences are SGHTA and FQGTGA. The CDR3 has 18 amino acids. CDR3 sequence reads: CASSQQPPLAGRADTQYF. In DNA, the CDR3 is TGTGCCAGCAGCCAACAGCCCCCGCTAGCGGGTAGGGCAGATACGCAGTATTTT.

This clonotype was counted many times. The genes are TRBV6-2 or TRBV6-3 and TRBJ2-7, with 8 nucleotides matching TRBD2. The CDR3 has 16 amino acids. The V gene end was trimmed by 6 bases and the J gene end by 1 base; junction bases not matched to a gene: 11. CDR1 MNHEY and CDR2 SVGEGT come from the germline V gene. CDR3: CASRPRGAGESYEQYF. CDR3 nucleotide sequence: TGTGCCAGCAGGCCGCGGGGAGCGGGGGAATCCTACGAGCAGTACTTC.

This clonotype was observed a handful of times. The V and J genes are TRBV18 and TRBJ2-1; 10 positions agree with TRBD2. Germline loops: CDR1 KGHSH, CDR2 LQKENI. The J segment lost 3 bases and the V segment lost 2 bases, leaving 7 bases of the junction unmatched. This CDR3 is built from 17 residues. CDR3 in amino acids: CASSPTTSGDYYNEQFF. DNA for the CDR3: TGTGCCAGCTCACCAACAACTAGCGGGGATTACTACAATGAGCAGTTCTTC.

This clonotype was counted ten times or more. The chain recombines TRBV6-5 with TRBJ2-3; TRBD2 aligns across 8 bases. Germline V lookup: CDR1 MNHEY, CDR2 SVGAGI. This CDR3 has 14 residues. With 6 bases clipped from V and 7 bases from J, the junction kept 9 bases outside the gene matches. The CDR3 DNA reads as TGTGCCAGCAGGGTCGGGGGGGCGCGAAATACGCAGTATTTT. Its protein product is CASRVGGARNTQYF.